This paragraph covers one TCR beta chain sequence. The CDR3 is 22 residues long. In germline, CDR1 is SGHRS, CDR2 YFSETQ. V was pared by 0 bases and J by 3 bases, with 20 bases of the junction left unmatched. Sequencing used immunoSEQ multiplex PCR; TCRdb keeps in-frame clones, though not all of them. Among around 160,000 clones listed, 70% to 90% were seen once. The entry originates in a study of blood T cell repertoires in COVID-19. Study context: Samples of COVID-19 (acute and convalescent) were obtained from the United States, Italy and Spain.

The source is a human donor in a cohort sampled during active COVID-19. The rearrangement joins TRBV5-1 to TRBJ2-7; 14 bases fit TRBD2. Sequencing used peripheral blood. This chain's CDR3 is CASSLGFVVRTSGRLSLYEQYF. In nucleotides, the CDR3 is TGCGCCAGCAGCTTGGGATTCGTCGTTCGGACTAGCGGGAGGCTTAGCCTCTACGAGCAGTACTTC.